This T cell receptor (beta chain) came from a study of T cell responses to AZD1222 COVID-19 vaccine. Across the study: The study pooled second doses at about 4 or about 12 weeks.

Whole-study results and caveats: Epitopes outside B.1.351 and B.1.1.7 mutated regions reportedly drew nearly half of spike TCRs. Spike as a whole was targeted by vaccine-associated CD4 TCRs, dominant at 160-218 and 743-854. Donors in the cohort were predominantly white British and more often female, and clonal diversity was possibly underestimated.

The CDR3 length is 15 residues. The V segment lost 4 bases and the J segment 2 bases; nucleotides outside the gene matches: 3. Per the germline V gene, CDR1 is LNHDA and CDR2 is SQIVND (reference sequence). In the case of this clone: Its antigen is unidentified.

TCRdb keeps only in-frame clones here, not all; method: immunoSEQ multiplex PCR. The sample consists of about 99,000 clones, 80% to 90% of them appearing once. Material: peripheral blood, obtained on day 0 of AZD1222 vaccination. V usage is TRBV19 and J usage is TRBJ1-4, with 8 bases matching TRBD1. The receptor comes from an adult in good health. CDR3 loop: CASSTQGATNEKLFF. The DNA of the CDR3 is TGTGCCAGTAGTACCCAGGGGGCGACTAATGAAAAACTGTTTTTT. The full variable domain, rest sourced from reference TRBV19 and TRBJ1-4, is DGGITQSPKYLFRKEGQNVTLSCEQNLNHDAMYWYRQDPGQGLRLIYYSQIVNDFQKGDIAEGYSVSREKKESFPLTVTSAQKNPTAFYLCASSTQGATNEKLFFGSGTQLSVL.